This T cell receptor (beta chain) was captured by sequencing in a study of control samples from healthy donors and cancer patients. V was clipped by 2 bases and J by 4 bases, with 6 bases between them. CDR1 SGDLS and CDR2 YYNGEE come from the germline V gene. This CDR3 is built from 12 residues. Assay used: immunoSEQ multiplex PCR; TCRdb lists only in-frame clones, some missing. The sample records 350,000 to 450,000 clones, 75% to 95% being singletons. The chain employs TRBV9 and TRBJ1-2, with D unclear. The sequenced sample consisted of PBMCs. This receptor was taken from a middle-aged man with head and neck cancer. CDR3 sequence (DNA): TGTGCCAGCAGCGTTGGGAGCTATGGCTACACCTTC. Amino acids: CASSVGSYGYTF.